These 19 T cell receptor beta chains were sequenced from one sample in a study of control samples from healthy donors and cancer patients. Clones were sequenced by immunoSEQ multiplex PCR, and TCRdb holds only the in-frame ones, with some missing. The table shows roughly 86,000 clones, with roughly 89% occurring only once. Sequencing was done on a sample of blood. These receptors came from a man in his thirties or forties in good health.

Here the CDR3 DNA reads TGTGCCAGCAGCCAAGATCGAAGACTAGCTACTCACACAGATACGCAGTATTTT. As protein: CASSQDRRLATHTDTQYF. This sequence joins TRBV4-2 and TRBJ2-3; 7 positions match TRBD2. The V gene end was trimmed by 0 bases and the J gene end by 2 bases; junction bases not matched to a gene: 11. The germline CDR1 and CDR2 sequences are LGHNA and YNFKEQ. The CDR3 runs to 18 residues.

This clone has just a few counts. The J gene is TRBJ2-7, the V gene TRBV18; D is uncertain. This CDR3 is built from 14 residues. CDR1 and CDR2 (germline): KGHSH, LQKENI. Deletions cut 2 bases from V and 0 bases from J, with 8 bases between. The chain's CDR3 is CASSPRLDSYEQYF. The CDR3 DNA sequence: TGTGCCAGCTCACCAAGGTTAGACTCCTACGAGCAGTACTTC.

This chain connects TRBV3-1 (or the pseudogene TRBV3-2) to TRBJ2-5; D possibly corresponds to TRBD2 (6 bases). Germline V gene data show CDR1 as LGHDT and CDR2 as YNNKEL (reference sequence). Trimming pared 4 bases from V and 2 bases from J, leaving 20 bases between. The CDR3 extends over 17 amino acids. The DNA of the CDR3 is TGTGCCAGCAGCCCTAGTCTTGGTAGCGGTTCACAAGAGACCCAGTACTTC. The encoded protein is CASSPSLGSGSQETQYF.

This rearrangement joins TRBV7-9 to TRBJ1-2, with a weak D call TRBD1 (5 bases). Germline V lookup: CDR1 SEHNR, CDR2 FQNEAQ (reference sequence). Trimming took off 0 bases at V and 8 bases at J, with 16 bases between the two ends. This CDR3 has 15 amino acids. The CDR3 loop is CASSLAGLSLAGYTF. CDR3 DNA sequence: TGTGCCAGCAGCTTAGCGGGGCTCTCCCTCGCAGGCTACACCTTC.

V is TRBV6-1 and J is TRBJ2-1; weak D call: TRBD2 (5 bases). Germline CDR1 and CDR2: MNHNS and SASEGT. With 2 bases removed from V and 7 bases from J, the gap between germline ends came to 21 bases. The length of the CDR3 is 17 residues. The CDR3 is CASSETPLLGNVNEQFF. In DNA form, the CDR3 reads TGTGCCAGCAGTGAAACCCCTCTACTCGGGAATGTAAATGAGCAGTTCTTC.

The chain is built from TRBV5-4 and TRBJ2-3; D ambiguous. The CDR3 consists of 14 residues. From germline, CDR1 is SGHNT and CDR2 YYREEE (reference sequence). The V end was cut by 0 bases, the J end by 2 bases, with 7 bases between. The CDR3 reads CASSLEMDTDTQYF. The DNA of the CDR3 is TGTGCCAGCAGCTTGGAGATGGACACAGATACGCAGTATTTT.

V usage is TRBV19 and J usage is TRBJ2-5; D gene ambiguous. CDR1 and CDR2 from the germline V gene are LNHDA and SQIVND (reference sequence). Trimming stripped 5 bases from V and 0 bases from J, with 13 bases between. The CDR3 covers 15 residues. CDR3 residues: CASSPLRVNQETQYF. The CDR3 coding sequence is TGTGCCAGTAGTCCCCTTAGGGTAAACCAAGAGACCCAGTACTTC.

The rearrangement uses TRBV7-9 and TRBJ1-4; 9 bases are a match to TRBD1. This CDR3 region has 17 residues. J gave up 0 bases and V 4 bases, and 6 bases lay outside the gene matches. In germline, CDR1 is SEHNR, CDR2 FQNEAQ (reference sequence). The CDR3 nucleotides read TGTGCCAGCAGCTCCTCGGGACAGGGCGCAACTAATGAAAAACTGTTTTTT. Its protein is CASSSSGQGATNEKLFF.

This clone was counted between two and nine times. The chain joins TRBV5-6 to TRBJ2-7; unclear D gene. The CDR3 spans 14 residues. Per the germline V gene, CDR1 is SGHDT and CDR2 is YYEEEE. The V end lost 0 bases, the J end lost 6 bases, and 13 bases lay between the germline ends. This chain's CDR3 is CASSLADRSREQYF. For the CDR3, the DNA is TGTGCCAGCAGCTTGGCGGACCGGAGTCGCGAGCAGTACTTC.

The chain recombines TRBV6-5 with TRBJ1-1; a weak D match, TRBD1 (5 bases). The CDR3 covers 15 residues. Germline assignment: CDR1 MNHEY and CDR2 SVGAGI. Trimming shortened V by 2 bases and J by 3 bases, and 13 bases separated the two germline ends. The CDR3: CASSYGGGRHTEAFF. DNA of the CDR3: TGTGCCAGCAGTTACGGGGGGGGAAGGCACACTGAAGCTTTCTTT.

The chain is built from TRBV18 and TRBJ2-2; 7 bases fit TRBD1. The CDR3 has 16 amino acids. V dropped 3 bases and J dropped 0; count of bases not matched to a gene: 4. The germline gives CDR1 KGHSH, CDR2 LQKENI. CDR3 bases: TGTGCCAGCTCACCGGGACAGTTCGCGAACACCGGGGAGCTGTTTTTT. Protein product: CASSPGQFANTGELFF.

The sample holds one count of this clone. This rearrangement joins TRBV7-9 to TRBJ2-7; the D is unclear. The CDR3 is 11 residues long. Germline values: CDR1 SEHNR, CDR2 FQNEAQ (reference sequence). V was cut by 5 bases and J by 7 bases, with 9 bases left in between. The CDR3 reads CASSPAWEQYF. CDR3 DNA sequence: TGTGCCAGCAGCCCAGCATGGGAGCAGTACTTC. Full variable domain (missing parts from reference TRBV7-9 and TRBJ2-7): DTGVSQNPRHKITKRGQNVTFRCDPISEHNRLYWYRQTLGQGPEFLTYFQNEAQLEKSRLLSDRFSAERPKGSFSTLEIQRTEQGDSAMYLCASSPAWEQYFGPGTRLTVT.

The genes are TRBV7-3 and TRBJ1-1, with TRBD1 matching 8 bases. The CDR3 spans 14 residues. V lost 5 bases and J lost 1; bases outside the gene matches: 3. Germline CDR1 is SGHTA and CDR2 is FQGTGA. CDR3 DNA: TGTGCCAGCAGCCTTGGACAGGGGAACACTGAAGCTTTCTTT. Protein: CASSLGQGNTEAFF.

J is TRBJ2-7 and V is TRBV7-2, with unresolved D. The CDR3 runs to 14 residues. Germline loops: CDR1 SGHTA, CDR2 FQGNSA. Trimming left V 5 bases short and J 2 bases short, with 13 bases between. The CDR3 is CASSPIPSTYEQYF. The CDR3 DNA is TGTGCCAGCAGCCCCATTCCCAGTACCTACGAGCAGTACTTC.

This clone was observed a single time. The chain has TRBV28 and TRBJ2-7, with D perhaps TRBD1 (5 bases). The CDR3 sequence is 15 residues long. The V and J ends lost 3 bases and 5 bases respectively, with 17 bases between them. Germline lookup yields CDR1 MDHEN and CDR2 SYDVKM. The CDR3 protein is CASSLGGRVGNEQYF. The CDR3 DNA is TGTGCCAGCAGTTTGGGCGGCAGGGTCGGCAACGAGCAGTACTTC.

The V call is TRBV19, the J call TRBJ1-4; perhaps TRBD1 as D (6 bases). The CDR3 runs 15 residues. V gave up 4 bases and J gave up 2 bases, with 11 bases separating them. CDR1 LNHDA and CDR2 SQIVND come from the germline V gene (reference sequence). The CDR3, as DNA: TGTGCCAGTAGTAGGACAGCAAACACTAATGAAAAACTGTTTTTT. Translating it yields CASSRTANTNEKLFF.

This chain uses TRBV25-1 with TRBJ1-2; TRBD1 might be the D (5 bases). This CDR3 spans 15 amino acids. The V end lost 3 bases, the J end lost 6 bases, and 17 bases lay between the germline ends. Germline CDR1 and CDR2: MGHDK and SYGVNS. The DNA of the CDR3 is TGTGCCAGCAGTGAGGCAGGGACGACTAATGATGGCTACACCTTC. As protein: CASSEAGTTNDGYTF.

V and J are TRBV12-5 and TRBJ1-1; D remains ambiguous. V lost 5 bases and J lost 1, with 11 bases in between. Germline values: CDR1 LGHNT, CDR2 FRNRAP. The CDR3 has 14 amino acids. The CDR3 here is CASGLIGPNTEAFF. CDR3 bases: TGTGCTAGTGGTCTTATTGGACCGAACACTGAAGCTTTCTTT.

The chain has TRBV30 and TRBJ1-1, with D maybe TRBD1 (6 bases). The length of the CDR3 is 16 residues. Trimming removed 0 bases from V and 4 bases from J, with 18 bases in between. The germline CDR1 and CDR2 sequences are GTSNPN and SVGIG (reference sequence). CDR3 sequence: CAWSVSRGGGGTEAFF. Written as DNA, the CDR3 is TGTGCCTGGAGTGTAAGCAGGGGAGGTGGGGGCACTGAAGCTTTCTTT.